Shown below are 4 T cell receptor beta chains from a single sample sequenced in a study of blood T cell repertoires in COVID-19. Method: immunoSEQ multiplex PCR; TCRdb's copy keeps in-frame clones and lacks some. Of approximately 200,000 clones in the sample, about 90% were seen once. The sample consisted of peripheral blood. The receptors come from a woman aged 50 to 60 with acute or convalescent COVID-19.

DNA of the CDR3: TGTGCCAGCAGCCCCCCGGGACAGGGACAGGCGGAGACCCAGTACTTC. Protein: CASSPPGQGQAETQYF. The chain combines TRBV7-2 with TRBJ2-5; 9 nucleotides line up with TRBD1. The germline CDR1 and CDR2 sequences are SGHTA and FQGNSA. There are 16 residues in the CDR3. Trimming cost V 5 bases and J 5 bases; bases outside gene matches: 12.

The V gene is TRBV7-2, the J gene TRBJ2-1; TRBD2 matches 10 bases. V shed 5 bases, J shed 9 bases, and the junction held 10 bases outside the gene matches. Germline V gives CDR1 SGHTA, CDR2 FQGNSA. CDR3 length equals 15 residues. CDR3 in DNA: TGTGCCAGCAGCCCGATCCCTAGCGGGAGAATTGAGCAGTTCTTC. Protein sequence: CASSPIPSGRIEQFF.

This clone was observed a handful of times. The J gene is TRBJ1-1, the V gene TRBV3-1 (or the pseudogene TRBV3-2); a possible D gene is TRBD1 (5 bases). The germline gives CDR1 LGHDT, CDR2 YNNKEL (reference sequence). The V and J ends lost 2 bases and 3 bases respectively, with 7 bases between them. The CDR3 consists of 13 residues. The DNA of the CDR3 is TGTGCCAGCAGCCAATTAGGGGACACTGAAGCTTTCTTT. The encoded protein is CASSQLGDTEAFF.

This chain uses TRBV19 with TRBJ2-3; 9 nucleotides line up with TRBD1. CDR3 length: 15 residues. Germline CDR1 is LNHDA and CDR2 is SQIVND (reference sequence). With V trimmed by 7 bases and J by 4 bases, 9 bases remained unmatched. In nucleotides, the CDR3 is TGTGCCAGTACCCTGGGACAGGGAACGGCAGATACGCAGTATTTT. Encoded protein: CASTLGQGTADTQYF.